The 28 T cell receptor beta chains below were found in one sample sequenced in a study of identical twins. TCRdb re-called the 5' RACE reads with MiXCR, one entry per CDR3 protein. Among 700,000 or so distinct CDR3 sequences listed, 8.6% were seen once. These data were also filed under a second study, of yellow fever vaccine responses in identical twins.

The material sequenced was PBMCs. These receptors were obtained from a woman aged 18-30 years in good health.

This clonotype was counted at least ten times. The chain carries TRBV5-5 and TRBJ2-7; possibly TRBD1 for D (5 bases). Trimming took 7 bases from V and 1 from J, leaving 24 bases between them. Germline V gives CDR1 SGHKS, CDR2 YYEKEE (reference sequence). The CDR3 runs 17 residues. Here the CDR3 reads CASRWTIQERPSYEQYF. CDR3 nucleotides: TGTGCCAGCCGCTGGACCATACAGGAGCGTCCGTCCTACGAGCAGTACTTC.

The gene calls are TRBV29-1 and TRBJ2-2; 9 nucleotides align to TRBD1. The V gene's germline CDR1 is SQVTM and CDR2 ANQGSEA. V lost 4 bases, J lost 6 bases, and 6 bases stayed unmatched. The CDR3 runs to 14 residues. The CDR3 loop reads CSVARDRASGELFF. The CDR3 region has the DNA TGCAGCGTTGCCCGGGACAGGGCATCCGGGGAGCTGTTTTTT.

The table lists this clonotype with a few counts. This sequence joins TRBV25-1 and TRBJ1-1, with D tentatively TRBD1 (5 bases). V was trimmed by 5 bases and J by 3 bases, leaving 19 bases between them. Germline assignment: CDR1 MGHDK and CDR2 SYGVNS. The CDR3 totals 16 residues. The CDR3 nucleotides read TGTGCCAGCAGTCCTATCTTAATTCAGGGAGACACTGAAGCTTTCTTT. Translated: CASSPILIQGDTEAFF.

The chain is built from TRBV29-1 and TRBJ1-1; D is possibly TRBD1 (6 bases). The V end lost 7 bases, the J end lost 8 bases, and 17 bases lay between the germline ends. The germline V gene encodes CDR1 SQVTM and CDR2 ANQGSEA. There are 12 residues in the CDR3. The CDR3 is CSAGAGAGEAFF. The CDR3 DNA follows: TGCAGCGCCGGGGCAGGGGCCGGGGAAGCTTTCTTT.

In this sample, this clonotype turned up many times. V is TRBV12-3 or TRBV12-4 and J is TRBJ1-4; D is uncertain. With 6 bases removed from V and 10 bases from J, the gap between germline ends came to 12 bases. The CDR3 spans 12 residues. DNA of the CDR3: TGTGCCAGCAGCAACCTGCCGGTAAAACTGTTTTTT. Its translation: CASSNLPVKLFF.

This clonotype was recorded a few times. The chain carries TRBV11-3 and TRBJ2-1, with a possible D match to TRBD2 (5 bases). CDR3 length: 13 residues. V gave up 4 bases and J gave up 7 bases, with 11 bases separating them. The germline V gene encodes CDR1 SGHNT and CDR2 YENEEA. CDR3: CASSSGEGNEQFF. Here the CDR3 DNA reads TGTGCCAGCAGCTCCGGAGAGGGTAATGAGCAGTTCTTC. Full variable domain (remainder filled in from reference TRBV11-3 and TRBJ2-1): EAGVVQSPRYKIIEKKQPVAFWCNPISGHNTLYWYLQNLGQGPELLIRYENEEAVDDSQLPKDRFSAERLKGVDSTLKIQPAELGDSAVYLCASSSGEGNEQFFGPGTRLTVL.

This clonotype was detected only a few times. V usage is TRBV20-1 and J usage is TRBJ2-4; 16 bases are a match to TRBD2. Germline loops: CDR1 DFQATT, CDR2 SNEGSKA (reference sequence). Losses at the gene ends were 2 bases for V and 7 bases for J; bases not matched to a gene: 2. The CDR3 is 15 residues long. The DNA of the CDR3 is TGCAGTGCTAGATGGGGACTAGCGGGAGGGAACATTCAGTACTTC. Protein sequence: CSARWGLAGGNIQYF.

The J gene is TRBJ2-7, the V gene TRBV5-1; a weak D match, TRBD2 (6 bases). The CDR3 covers 15 residues. Trimming removed 1 base from V and 7 bases from J, with 18 bases in between. Germline V gene data show CDR1 as SGHRS and CDR2 as YFSETQ. DNA for the CDR3: TGCGCCAGCAGCTTGATGCCGGAGGGGTTGGGGGAGCAGTACTTC. Translated: CASSLMPEGLGEQYF.

This clonotype was counted only a few times. This chain joins TRBV20-1 and TRBJ2-5; TRBD2 aligns across 7 bases. The ends lost 2 bases at V and 3 bases at J; junction bases unmatched: 9. CDR3 length: 15 amino acids. Germline values: CDR1 DFQATT, CDR2 SNEGSKA (reference sequence). This CDR3 is CSARPYRGVEETQYF. DNA of the CDR3: TGCAGTGCTAGACCCTATCGGGGGGTAGAAGAGACCCAGTACTTC.

This rearrangement joins TRBV29-1 to TRBJ2-7; D ambiguous. Germline loops: CDR1 SQVTM, CDR2 ANQGSEA. The V end lost 3 bases, the J end lost 3 bases, and 12 bases lay between the germline ends. The CDR3 length is 13 residues. The CDR3 coding sequence is TGCAGCGTTGAGACGGACGTGGGCTACGAGCAGTACTTC. It is translated as CSVETDVGYEQYF.

Ten or more counts support this clonotype. The V call is TRBV7-8, the J call TRBJ2-3; the D is unclear. From germline, CDR1 is SGHVS and CDR2 FQNEAQ. The CDR3 covers 15 residues. V was shortened by 7 bases and J by 7 bases, with 21 bases between the two germline ends. CDR3 region: CASTQSDMRGHTQYF. The CDR3 DNA reads as TGTGCCAGCACCCAAAGCGATATGAGAGGTCATACGCAGTATTTT.

This clonotype appeared many times. The chain joins TRBV4-2 to TRBJ2-7; D is possibly TRBD1 (5 bases). Trimming took off 0 bases at V and 5 bases at J, with 5 bases between the two ends. The germline CDR1 and CDR2 sequences are LGHNA and YNFKEQ. CDR3 length: 12 amino acids. Written as DNA, the CDR3 is TGTGCCAGCAGCCAAGACAGGGACGAGCAGTACTTC. Its translation is CASSQDRDEQYF.

Many counts were recorded for this clonotype. The rearrangement uses TRBV11-3 and TRBJ2-3; 10 bases align to TRBD1. Unmatched junction bases numbered 11, after V lost 1 base and J lost 7 bases. The germline V gene encodes CDR1 SGHNT and CDR2 YENEEA. The CDR3 is made up of 17 amino acids. CDR3 in amino acids: CASSLGPGTGEENTQYF. Here the CDR3 DNA reads TGTGCCAGCAGCTTAGGCCCCGGGACAGGGGAGGAGAATACGCAGTATTTT.

This clonotype occurred many times. CDR3 residues: CSARGHKQETQYF. The CDR3 DNA sequence: TGCAGCGCCCGGGGACACAAACAAGAGACCCAGTACTTC. V and J are TRBV29-1 and TRBJ2-5; D may be TRBD1 (6 bases). Germline CDR1 and CDR2: SQVTM and ANQGSEA. Trimming stripped 7 bases from V and 2 bases from J, with 14 bases between. This CDR3 contains 13 residues.

This clonotype was found many times. The chain has TRBV5-1 and TRBJ2-2; 12 bases fit TRBD2. Losses at the gene ends were 4 bases for V and 4 bases for J; bases not matched to a gene: 2. This CDR3 spans 15 amino acids. In germline, CDR1 is SGHRS, CDR2 YFSETQ. CDR3 nucleotides: TGCGCCAGCAGCCCGACTAGCGGGAGCACCGGGGAGCTGTTTTTT. Translated: CASSPTSGSTGELFF.

This rearrangement joins TRBV11-2 to TRBJ2-1; TRBD1 might be the D (6 bases). The CDR3 is made up of 12 amino acids. In germline, CDR1 is SGHAT, CDR2 FQNNGV. V dropped 5 bases and J dropped 9 bases, with 11 bases sitting between them. CDR3 in amino acids: CASSVTGSEQFF. In nucleotides, the CDR3 is TGTGCCAGCAGCGTGACAGGTTCTGAGCAGTTCTTC. Together with reference TRBV11-2 and TRBJ2-1, the CDR3 gives the full variable domain: EAGVAQSPRYKIIEKRQSVAFWCNPISGHATLYWYQQILGQGPKLLIQFQNNGVVDDSQLPKDRFSAERLKGVDSTLKIQPAKLEDSAVYLCASSVTGSEQFFGPGTRLTVL.

This clonotype was counted only a few times. The chain links TRBV6-2 or TRBV6-3 to TRBJ2-2; D ambiguous. V shed 8 bases and J shed 5 bases, with 12 bases lying between them. The CDR3 sequence is 13 residues long. Germline CDR1 and CDR2: MNHEY and SVGEGT. The CDR3 is CASRNSDTGELFF. CDR3 DNA sequence: TGTGCCAGCCGGAATAGTGATACCGGGGAGCTGTTTTTT.

At least ten counts were recorded for this clonotype. The gene calls are TRBV5-1 and TRBJ2-3, with 7 nucleotides matching TRBD2. The germline V gene has CDR1 SGHRS and CDR2 YFSETQ. The CDR3 spans 15 residues. V dropped 3 bases and J dropped 0; count of bases not matched to a gene: 4. Written as DNA, the CDR3 is TGCGCCAGCAGCTCCATAGCGGGTAGCACAGATACGCAGTATTTT. Protein: CASSSIAGSTDTQYF. The full variable domain, in which reference TRBV5-1 and TRBJ2-3 provide the parts outside the CDR3, is KAGVTQTPRYLIKTRGQQVTLSCSPISGHRSVSWYQQTPGQGLQFLFEYFSETQRNKGNFPGRFSGRQFSNSRSEMNVSTLELGDSALYLCASSSIAGSTDTQYFGPGTRLTVL.

J is TRBJ2-7 and V is TRBV20-1; D gene unclear. CDR3 size: 14 residues. Germline V lookup: CDR1 DFQATT, CDR2 SNEGSKA (reference sequence). The V end was cut by 0 bases, the J end by 5 bases, with 14 bases between. CDR3 loop: CSARDDPRLHEQYF. CDR3 nucleotide sequence: TGCAGTGCTAGAGATGACCCCCGACTCCACGAGCAGTACTTC.

The chain carries TRBV19 and TRBJ2-3; maybe TRBD1 (6 bases). The CDR3 has 15 residues. Per the germline V gene, CDR1 is LNHDA and CDR2 is SQIVND (reference sequence). Trimming left V 5 bases short and J 1 base short, with 13 bases between. In DNA, the CDR3 is TGTGCCAGTAGTCCCAGGGGAGATGGCACAGATACGCAGTATTTT. Residues: CASSPRGDGTDTQYF.

This clonotype was counted at least ten times. V gene TRBV5-6 combines with J gene TRBJ2-2; 8 bases are shared with TRBD2. The CDR3 is made up of 16 amino acids. V was pared by 5 bases and J by 0 bases, with 6 bases of the junction left unmatched. CDR1 is SGHDT and CDR2 is YYEEEE in the germline V gene. In nucleotides, the CDR3 is TGTGCCAGCAGGCAGCGGGGGCCTCCGAACACCGGGGAGCTGTTTTTT. It encodes CASRQRGPPNTGELFF.

The chain is built from TRBV20-1 and TRBJ1-6; no clear D gene. CDR3 length: 16 amino acids. Per the germline V gene, CDR1 is DFQATT and CDR2 is SNEGSKA (reference sequence). V was clipped by 0 bases and J by 7 bases, with 16 bases between them. The CDR3 loop is CSARDGGNPSNSPLHF. The CDR3 DNA reads TGCAGTGCTAGAGACGGAGGGAATCCTTCAAATTCACCCCTCCACTTT.

In this sample, this clonotype turned up many times. The genes are TRBV5-1 and TRBJ2-7, with 7 bases matching TRBD1. The V and J ends lost 0 bases and 5 bases, in that order; junction bases with no gene match: 8. In germline, CDR1 is SGHRS, CDR2 YFSETQ. This CDR3 has 15 residues. CDR3 loop: CASSLAGQGEHEQYF. Written as DNA, the CDR3 is TGCGCCAGCAGCTTGGCCGGGCAGGGGGAACACGAGCAGTACTTC. Together with reference TRBV5-1 and TRBJ2-7, the CDR3 gives the full variable domain: KAGVTQTPRYLIKTRGQQVTLSCSPISGHRSVSWYQQTPGQGLQFLFEYFSETQRNKGNFPGRFSGRQFSNSRSEMNVSTLELGDSALYLCASSLAGQGEHEQYFGPGTRLTVT.

The rearrangement joins TRBV5-5 to TRBJ2-7, with TRBD2 as a possible D gene (5 bases). CDR1 and CDR2 from the germline V gene are SGHKS and YYEKEE (reference sequence). The CDR3 totals 12 residues. Trimming took 4 bases from V and 3 from J, leaving 8 bases between them. The CDR3, as DNA: TGTGCCAGCAGCGACGGGAACTACGAGCAGTACTTC. It is translated as CASSDGNYEQYF.

This clonotype appeared many times. DNA of the CDR3: TGCAGTGCTAGAGCGGGGGGAGAGACCCAGTACTTC. Translated: CSARAGGETQYF. The chain recombines TRBV20-1 with TRBJ2-5; 7 bases are shared with TRBD2. Looked up from germline, CDR1 is DFQATT and CDR2 is SNEGSKA (reference sequence). The ends lost 1 base at V and 4 bases at J; junction bases unmatched: 0. The CDR3 length is 12 residues.

This clonotype was seen a few times. This rearrangement joins TRBV12-3 or TRBV12-4 to TRBJ2-3; TRBD1 agrees at 7 bases. The CDR3 is 16 residues long. V lost 8 bases, J lost 3 bases, and 14 bases stayed unmatched. CDR3 in amino acids: CASLPRADRKTDTQYF. CDR3 coding DNA: TGTGCCAGCCTCCCTAGAGCGGACAGGAAGACAGATACGCAGTATTTT.

This clonotype was recorded many times. The CDR3 sequence is CSVAEGIETQYF. CDR3 nucleotide sequence: TGCAGCGTTGCAGAAGGGATCGAGACCCAGTACTTC. The chain joins TRBV29-1 to TRBJ2-5; D ambiguous. Germline V gene sequence: CDR1 SQVTM, CDR2 ANQGSEA. The CDR3 is 12 amino acids. V lost 4 bases and J lost 5, with 11 bases in between. The full variable domain, its missing parts supplied by reference TRBV29-1 and TRBJ2-5, is SAVISQKPSRDICQRGTSLTIQCQVDSQVTMMFWYRQQPGQSLTLIATANQGSEATYESGFVIDKFPISRPNLTFSTLTVSNMSPEDSSIYLCSVAEGIETQYFGPGTRLLVL.

This clonotype was seen at least ten times. This chain links TRBV6-5 with TRBJ1-1; 8 positions agree with TRBD1. Germline loops: CDR1 MNHEY, CDR2 SVGAGI. The length of the CDR3 is 17 residues. The junction had 16 bases not matched to a gene; V was cut back by 5 bases and J by 5 bases. The CDR3 nucleotides are TGTGCCAGCAGTATTACTCCGTCCCAGGGGGCGTTGACTGAAGCTTTCTTT. The encoded protein is CASSITPSQGALTEAFF.